This is a list of T cell receptor beta chains from one sample in a study of graft-versus-host responses after intestinal transplantation. Repertoires were generated with immunoSEQ multiplex PCR, while TCRdb's copy carries only in-frame clones and drops some. The table has about 47,000 clones, 85% to 95% seen once. Sequences were derived from PBMCs, sampled about 790 days after a first intestinal transplant, on the day of a second. Receptors were obtained from a human patient who received an intestinal transplant, so some T cells may come from the graft donor. The CDR3 runs from the conserved cysteine through the conserved F or W. The D gene is left open where the match is weak. Size values are once, few and many counts, or a class for expanded clones, and some rows have none.

clone size: -; J gene: TRBJ1-3; V gene: TRBV2; D gene: -; CDR3 protein: CASRLTSSSGNTIYF; CDR3 DNA: TGTGCCAGCAGATTGACTTCCAGCTCTGGAAACACCATATATTTT
clone size: once; J gene: TRBJ2-3; V gene: TRBV18; D gene: -; CDR3 protein: CASSPGGSWGTDTQYF; CDR3 DNA: TGTGCCAGCTCACCAGGGGGGAGTTGGGGCACAGATACGCAGTATTTT
clone size: -; J gene: TRBJ2-7; V gene: TRBV6-5; D gene: TRBD1; CDR3 protein: CASSYGGQGREQYF; CDR3 DNA: TGTGCCAGCAGTTACGGGGGACAGGGACGCGAGCAGTACTTC
clone size: -; J gene: TRBJ2-5; V gene: TRBV7-8; D gene: -; CDR3 protein: CASSLRQGLIETQYF; CDR3 DNA: TGTGCCAGCAGCTTACGCCAGGGTCTGATAGAGACCCAGTACTTC
clone size: -; J gene: TRBJ1-5; V gene: TRBV7-9; D gene: -; CDR3 protein: CASSDMGGQPQHF; CDR3 DNA: TGTGCCAGCAGCGATATGGGGGGTCAGCCCCAGCATTTT
clone size: -; J gene: TRBJ1-1; V gene: TRBV18; D gene: -; CDR3 protein: CASSPQTQVNTEAFF; CDR3 DNA: TGTGCCAGCTCACCACAAACACAGGTGAACACTGAAGCTTTCTTT
clone size: -; J gene: TRBJ1-2; V gene: TRBV5-1; D gene: TRBD1; CDR3 protein: CASSPRGRDYGYTF; CDR3 DNA: TGCGCCAGCAGCCCGAGGGGGCGCGACTATGGCTACACCTTC
clone size: -; J gene: TRBJ2-1; V gene: TRBV27; D gene: -; CDR3 protein: CASSLGGWYNEQFF; CDR3 DNA: TGTGCCAGCAGTTTAGGAGGTTGGTACAATGAGCAGTTCTTC
clone size: -; J gene: TRBJ2-1; V gene: TRBV28; D gene: -; CDR3 protein: CASSFSVGFGEQFF; CDR3 DNA: TGTGCCAGCAGTTTTTCGGTAGGTTTCGGAGAGCAGTTCTTC
clone size: -; J gene: TRBJ2-3; V gene: TRBV7-2; D gene: -; CDR3 protein: CASSLALGITDTQYF; CDR3 DNA: TGTGCCAGCAGCTTAGCGTTGGGGATCACAGATACGCAGTATTTT
clone size: few; J gene: TRBJ1-3; V gene: TRBV27; D gene: -; CDR3 protein: CASSKTVMSPRNTIYF; CDR3 DNA: TGTGCCAGCAGTAAAACCGTCATGAGTCCCAGAAACACCATATATTTT
clone size: -; J gene: TRBJ2-1; V gene: TRBV29-1; D gene: -; CDR3 protein: CSGAGDPRTYNEQFF; CDR3 DNA: TGCAGCGGCGCAGGGGACCCGAGAACCTACAATGAGCAGTTCTTC
clone size: -; J gene: TRBJ1-5; V gene: TRBV27; D gene: TRBD1; CDR3 protein: CASSFGHRGQPQHF; CDR3 DNA: TGTGCCAGCAGTTTCGGCCACAGGGGTCAGCCCCAGCATTTT
clone size: once; J gene: TRBJ2-2; V gene: TRBV28; D gene: -; CDR3 protein: CASSSPPGGGGENTGELFF; CDR3 DNA: TGTGCCAGCAGTAGCCCCCCCGGGGGAGGGGGTGAGAACACCGGGGAGCTGTTTTTT
clone size: -; J gene: TRBJ2-1; V gene: TRBV5-4; D gene: -; CDR3 protein: CASSFPARRTNEQFF; CDR3 DNA: TGTGCCAGCAGCTTCCCAGCTAGACGTACGAATGAGCAGTTCTTC
clone size: -; J gene: TRBJ1-4; V gene: TRBV5-1; D gene: TRBD1; CDR3 protein: CASSRTGNQEKLFF; CDR3 DNA: TGCGCCAGCAGCAGGACAGGGAATCAGGAAAAACTGTTTTTT
clone size: -; J gene: TRBJ1-3; V gene: TRBV11-3; D gene: TRBD1; CDR3 protein: CASSLRGDAGNTIYF; CDR3 DNA: TGTGCCAGCAGTCTCAGGGGGGACGCTGGAAACACCATATATTTT
clone size: few; J gene: TRBJ2-1; V gene: TRBV6-4; D gene: TRBD1; CDR3 protein: CATGTGTGGHNEQFF; CDR3 DNA: TGTGCCACCGGCACCGGGACAGGGGGTCACAATGAGCAGTTCTTC
clone size: once; J gene: TRBJ1-2; V gene: TRBV7-8; D gene: -; CDR3 protein: CASSLGGGKLYYGYTF; CDR3 DNA: TGTGCCAGCAGCTTAGGGGGCGGGAAGTTATACTATGGCTACACCTTC
clone size: -; J gene: TRBJ2-7; V gene: TRBV12-5; D gene: -; CDR3 protein: CASGLTPGAPYEQYF; CDR3 DNA: TGTGCTAGTGGCCTAACGCCGGGGGCCCCTTACGAGCAGTACTTC
clone size: -; J gene: TRBJ1-5; V gene: TRBV28; D gene: -; CDR3 protein: CASRTVGQPQHF; CDR3 DNA: TGTGCCAGCAGGACTGTCGGGCAGCCCCAGCATTTT
clone size: -; J gene: TRBJ1-5; V gene: TRBV28; D gene: -; CDR3 protein: CASSFLGFQAQHF; CDR3 DNA: TGTGCCAGCAGTTTCCTTGGATTCCAGGCCCAGCATTTT
clone size: once; J gene: TRBJ1-1; V gene: TRBV6-5; D gene: -; CDR3 protein: CASSYGQGDTEAFF; CDR3 DNA: TGTGCCAGCAGTTACGGGCAGGGAGACACTGAAGCTTTCTTT